Listed below are T cell receptor delta chains from one sample, sequenced in a study of gamma-delta T cells after stem cell transplantation. TCRdb called clones from the RT-PCR reads again using CATT. Of 10,000 to 13,000 delta-chain clones detected, approximately 39% appear once; the ten largest clones hold more than 2.5%. Input material: gamma-delta T cells. The origin of the receptors is a human donor. It is not recorded whose cells these are; they may come from a transplant donor. Both conserved end residues are part of each CDR3. A D gene is named only where the DNA matches it firmly. Clone size is not always given. Where it is, it says once, few, many or a class for expanded clones.

CDR3 length: 20
clone size: few
J gene: TRDJ1
V gene: TRDV3
D gene: TRDD3
CDR3 protein: CAFEGPSLGDKGTTTDKLIF
CDR3 DNA: TGTGCCTTTGAGGGTCCATCACTGGGGGATAAGGGTACCACCACCGATAAACTCATCTTT

CDR3 length: 16
clone size: NA
J gene: TRDJ2
V gene: TRDV2
D gene: NA
CDR3 protein: CACPSLPPNLTAQLFF
CDR3 DNA: TGTGCCTGTCCCTCCCTTCCGCCCAATTTGACAGCCCAACTCTTCTTT

CDR3 length: 20
clone size: NA
J gene: TRDJ1
V gene: TRDV1
D gene: NA
CDR3 protein: CALGDMRRRRPDFYTDKLTF
CDR3 DNA: TGTGCTCTTGGGGATATGAGAAGGCGACGCCCCGACTTTTACACCGATAAACTCACCTTT

CDR3 length: 17
clone size: NA
J gene: TRDJ1
V gene: TRDV3
D gene: TRDD3
CDR3 protein: CAFDFPAGGYGADKLIF
CDR3 DNA: TGTGCCTTCGACTTTCCAGCTGGGGGATACGGGGCCGATAAACTCATCTTT

CDR3 length: 17
clone size: NA
J gene: TRDJ3
V gene: TRDV2
D gene: TRDD3
CDR3 protein: CACDTVGGSRDTRQMFF
CDR3 DNA: TGTGCCTGCGACACAGTGGGGGGATCCCGGGACACCCGACAGATGTTTTTC

CDR3 length: 17
clone size: NA
J gene: TRDJ1
V gene: TRDV2
D gene: TRDD3
CDR3 protein: CACDTRGGGYSTDKLIF
CDR3 DNA: TGTGCCTGTGACACCCGAGGAGGGGGATACTCCACCGATAAACTCATCTTT

CDR3 length: 19
clone size: NA
J gene: TRDJ1
V gene: TRDV3
D gene: NA
CDR3 protein: CAFGGLRGARMGYTDKLIF
CDR3 DNA: TGTGCCTTTGGAGGACTCCGGGGGGCTCGGATGGGGTACACCGATAAACTCATCTTT

CDR3 length: 12
clone size: NA
J gene: TRDJ2
V gene: TRDV3
D gene: TRDD3
CDR3 protein: CAYWGSTAHLFF
CDR3 DNA: TGTGCGTACTGGGGGAGTACAGCACACCTCTTCTTT

CDR3 length: 20
clone size: NA
J gene: TRDJ3
V gene: TRDV2
D gene: TRDD3
CDR3 protein: CACDTIRYWGIQRDTRQMFF
CDR3 DNA: TGTGCCTGTGACACCATCCGGTACTGGGGGATACAGAGGGACACCCGACAGATGTTTTTC

CDR3 length: 14
clone size: NA
J gene: TRDJ1
V gene: TRDV1
D gene: TRDD3
CDR3 protein: CALLPRDTADKPIF
CDR3 DNA: TGTGCTCTCTTACCTCGGGATACCGCCGATAAACCCATCTTT

CDR3 length: 14
clone size: medium-sized
J gene: TRDJ2
V gene: TRDV2
D gene: TRDD3
CDR3 protein: CACDTGGSTAQLFF
CDR3 DNA: TGTGCCTGTGACACTGGGGGATCGACAGCACAACTCTTCTTT

CDR3 length: 26
clone size: few
J gene: TRDJ1
V gene: TRDV1
D gene: NA
CDR3 protein: CALGERPGVGISGLVSYRRNRDKLIF
CDR3 DNA: TGTGCTCTTGGGGAAAGGCCCGGGGTGGGGATCTCGGGATTGGTTTCCTACCGGCGTAATCGAGATAAACTCATCTTT

CDR3 length: 19
clone size: medium-sized
J gene: TRDJ3
V gene: TRDV2
D gene: TRDD3
CDR3 protein: CACDSTGGPPSWDTRQMFF
CDR3 DNA: TGTGCCTGTGACTCTACTGGGGGCCCCCCGTCCTGGGACACCCGACAGATGTTTTTC

CDR3 length: 22
clone size: NA
J gene: TRDJ1
V gene: TRAV29/DV5
D gene: TRDD3
CDR3 protein: CAASVRGPPLYWGLLWSDKLIF
CDR3 DNA: TGTGCAGCAAGCGTGCGAGGTCCCCCCCTCTACTGGGGGCTCCTCTGGTCCGATAAACTCATCTTT

CDR3 length: 18
clone size: medium-sized
J gene: TRDJ1
V gene: TRDV1
D gene: TRDD3
CDR3 protein: CALGYPGYWGIHTDKLIF
CDR3 DNA: TGTGCTCTTGGGTACCCGGGGTACTGGGGGATACATACCGATAAACTCATCTTT

CDR3 length: 18
clone size: few
J gene: TRDJ3
V gene: TRDV2
D gene: TRDD3
CDR3 protein: CACDTVGDDSWDTRQMFF
CDR3 DNA: TGTGCCTGTGACACCGTGGGGGACGACTCCTGGGACACCCGACAGATGTTTTTC

CDR3 length: 19
clone size: NA
J gene: TRDJ1
V gene: TRDV2
D gene: TRDD3
CDR3 protein: CACDLGKLGETPYTDKLIF
CDR3 DNA: TGTGCCTGTGACCTCGGTAAACTGGGGGAGACCCCTTACACCGATAAACTCATCTTT

CDR3 length: 18
clone size: NA
J gene: TRDJ1
V gene: TRDV1
D gene: NA
CDR3 protein: CALGEKGLLDTRTDKLIF
CDR3 DNA: TGTGCTCTTGGGGAGAAAGGCCTTCTCGACACAAGGACCGATAAACTCATCTTT

CDR3 length: 26
clone size: few
J gene: TRDJ1
V gene: TRDV1
D gene: NA
CDR3 protein: CALGELGESNGLRSYWERDYTDKLIF
CDR3 DNA: TGTGCTCTTGGGGAACTCGGGGAATCAAATGGACTCCGGTCGTACTGGGAGAGGGATTATACCGATAAACTCATCTTT

CDR3 length: 21
clone size: NA
J gene: TRDJ1
V gene: TRAV29/DV5
D gene: NA
CDR3 protein: CAASAHSTVDYVWGSTDKLIF
CDR3 DNA: TGTGCAGCAAGCGCGCACAGTACTGTGGATTATGTCTGGGGCAGCACCGATAAACTCATCTTT

CDR3 length: 15
clone size: NA
J gene: TRDJ1
V gene: TRDV1
D gene: TRDD3
CDR3 protein: CARVDVGGSVDKLIF
CDR3 DNA: TGTGCTCGTGTTGATGTCGGGGGATCGGTCGATAAACTCATCTTT

CDR3 length: 15
clone size: medium-sized
J gene: TRDJ1
V gene: TRDV2
D gene: TRDD3
CDR3 protein: CACDLGERDTDKLIF
CDR3 DNA: TGTGCCTGTGACTTGGGGGAGAGGGACACCGATAAACTCATCTTT